Shown below are 24 T cell receptor beta chains from a single sample sequenced in a study of identical twins. Via MiXCR, TCRdb re-called the 5' RACE reads, giving one row per CDR3 protein. The sample yields about 340,000 distinct CDR3 sequences, 9% to 15% seen once. The data also belong to a second study, concerning yellow fever vaccine responses in identical twins.

Sequences were obtained from CD8+ T cells sorted from blood. The receptors were gathered from a woman aged 18-29 years in good health.

This clonotype has ten or more counts. The chain carries TRBV2 and TRBJ2-7, with D unresolved. Germline loops: CDR1 SNHLY, CDR2 FYNNEI. The V end was cut by 3 bases, the J end by 0 bases, with 6 bases between. The CDR3 spans 13 residues. The CDR3 region has the DNA TGTGCCAGCAGTGATGCTAGCTCCTACGAGCAGTACTTC. Its protein product is CASSDASSYEQYF.

The chain has TRBV6-5 and TRBJ1-1, with D possibly being TRBD1 (5 bases). The V gene lost 7 bases and the J gene lost 5 bases, with 11 bases spanning the gap. The CDR3 has 12 amino acids. The germline V gene encodes CDR1 MNHEY and CDR2 SVGAGI. CDR3 DNA: TGTGCCAGCAATGACGGGGGGACTGAAGCTTTCTTT. It encodes CASNDGGTEAFF.

This clonotype was detected a few times. V and J are TRBV28 and TRBJ2-5; D is unresolved. V was pared by 3 bases and J by 0 bases, with 5 bases between. This CDR3 has 13 amino acids. Germline CDR1 and CDR2: MDHEN and SYDVKM. This CDR3 is CASSFRNQETQYF. CDR3 nucleotides: TGTGCCAGCAGTTTTCGAAACCAAGAGACCCAGTACTTC.

J is TRBJ1-4 and V is TRBV11-2; D is undetermined. V was shortened by 0 bases and J by 7 bases, with 9 bases between the two germline ends. This CDR3 has 14 residues. Germline V CDR1 and CDR2: SGHAT, FQNNGV. The chain's CDR3 is CASSLDMGGEKLFF. The CDR3, as DNA: TGTGCCAGCAGCTTAGATATGGGAGGTGAAAAACTGTTTTTT.

This clonotype was found many times. The V call is TRBV25-1, the J call TRBJ2-5; D may be TRBD1 (5 bases). The CDR3 consists of 18 residues. With 1 base removed from V and 3 bases from J, the gap between germline ends came to 21 bases. Germline V CDR1 and CDR2: MGHDK, SYGVNS. In DNA, the CDR3 is TGTGCCAGCAGTGAATGGCGAGCTGTGGCAGGGAATAAAGAGACCCAGTACTTC. Protein: CASSEWRAVAGNKETQYF. The whole variable domain, remainder taken from reference TRBV25-1 and TRBJ2-5, is EADIYQTPRYLVIGTGKKITLECSQTMGHDKMYWYQQDPGMELHLIHYSYGVNSTEKGDLSSESTVSRIRTEHFPLTLESARPSHTSQYLCASSEWRAVAGNKETQYFGPGTRLLVL.

This chain uses TRBV10-2 with TRBJ2-5; possibly TRBD1 or TRBD2 for D (5 bases each). Germline lookup yields CDR1 WSHSY and CDR2 SAAADI. V lost 1 base and J lost 5, with 11 bases in between. This CDR3 has 14 amino acids. Written as DNA, the CDR3 is TGCGCCAGCAGTGAGTGGGGGATTCGGGAGACCCAGTACTTC. This encodes CASSEWGIRETQYF.

This chain links TRBV27 with TRBJ2-7, with 7 bases that match TRBD1. The CDR3 covers 12 residues. The germline V gene encodes CDR1 MNHEY and CDR2 SMNVEV (reference sequence). Unmatched junction bases numbered 1, after V lost 6 bases and J lost 2 bases. CDR3 amino acids: CASRGGTYEQYF. The CDR3 region has the DNA TGTGCCAGCAGAGGGGGCACCTACGAGCAGTACTTC.

This clonotype has a handful of counts. The chain combines TRBV10-3 with TRBJ2-1, with D possibly TRBD2 on 5 matching bases. Trimming cost V 4 bases and J 0 bases, with 16 bases left between them. The CDR3 totals 17 residues. Germline CDR1 ENHRY, CDR2 SYGVKD. The CDR3 sequence: CAISASLLGSSYNEQFF. As DNA, the CDR3 is TGTGCCATCAGTGCCTCCCTTTTGGGGAGCTCCTACAATGAGCAGTTCTTC.

This chain connects TRBV5-1 to TRBJ1-4; D ambiguous. Germline V gene data show CDR1 as SGHRS and CDR2 as YFSETQ. V gave up 4 bases and J gave up 8 bases, with 18 bases separating them. This CDR3 has 15 amino acids. CDR3 in amino acids: CASSGTVFPHEKLFF. In nucleotides, the CDR3 is TGCGCCAGCAGCGGAACGGTTTTTCCCCACGAAAAACTGTTTTTT.

This clonotype has just a few counts. The chain uses TRBV6-1 and TRBJ2-2; 7 bases line up with TRBD1. Germline CDR1 MNHNS, CDR2 SASEGT. J lost 1 base, V lost 5 bases, and 4 bases had no gene match. The CDR3 spans 15 residues. The CDR3 nucleotides are TGTGCCAGCAGTCCCGGACAGGTGAACACCGGGGAGCTGTTTTTT. It yields the protein CASSPGQVNTGELFF.

In this sample, this clonotype turned up a few times. V is TRBV5-6 and J is TRBJ2-7; unclear D gene. CDR1 is SGHDT, CDR2 YYEEEE, per germline. With 0 bases removed from V and 2 bases from J, the gap between germline ends came to 9 bases. The CDR3 has 14 amino acids. CDR3: CASSLAVVAYEQYV. DNA for the CDR3: TGTGCCAGCAGCTTGGCCGTTGTAGCCTACGAGCAGTACGTC.

This clonotype was observed many times. V and J are TRBV7-3 and TRBJ2-3; the D is unclear. Germline lookup yields CDR1 SGHTA and CDR2 FQGTGA. The CDR3 consists of 14 residues. V dropped 0 bases and J dropped 1 base, with 5 bases sitting between them. CDR3: CASSLTLGTDTQYF. CDR3 DNA sequence: TGTGCCAGCAGCTTAACTCTCGGCACAGATACGCAGTATTTT. Full variable domain (missing parts from reference TRBV7-3 and TRBJ2-3): GAGVSQTPSNKVTEKGKYVELRCDPISGHTALYWYRQSLGQGPEFLIYFQGTGAADDSGLPNDRFFAVRPEGSVSTLKIQRTERGDSAVYLCASSLTLGTDTQYFGPGTRLTVL.

This clonotype was seen a handful of times. The V call is TRBV12-3 or TRBV12-4, the J call TRBJ2-1; 8 nucleotides agree with TRBD2. The junction had 5 bases not matched to a gene; V was cut back by 3 bases and J by 4 bases. This CDR3 region has 15 residues. CDR3: CASSFLAGTYNEQFF. As DNA, the CDR3 is TGTGCCAGCAGTTTTCTAGCGGGCACGTACAATGAGCAGTTCTTC.

The sample holds a few counts of this clonotype. The V and J genes are TRBV5-1 and TRBJ2-2; D is unresolved. V lost 1 base, J lost 5 bases, and 6 bases lay in between. The germline V gene has CDR1 SGHRS and CDR2 YFSETQ. This CDR3 comprises 13 residues. CDR3 in DNA: TGCGCCAGCAGCTTGCAAAGGACCGGGGAGCTGTTTTTT. It yields the protein CASSLQRTGELFF.

The chain has TRBV7-2 and TRBJ2-7; D unclear. This CDR3 region has 15 residues. Looked up from germline, CDR1 is SGHTA and CDR2 is FQGNSA. V lost 4 bases to trimming and J lost 2 bases, with 15 bases between them. CDR3 bases: TGTGCCAGCAGCTCCAGGACCTCGAGCCCCTACGAGCAGTACTTC. Translating it yields CASSSRTSSPYEQYF.

The V and J genes are TRBV6-1 and TRBJ1-1, with 8 nucleotides matching TRBD1. V shed 10 bases, J shed 4 bases, and the junction held 8 bases outside the gene matches. Germline-derived CDR1 and CDR2 are MNHNS and SASEGT. This CDR3 region has 13 residues. CDR3: CATKTGVGTEAFF. The CDR3 DNA reads TGTGCCACCAAGACAGGGGTTGGCACTGAAGCTTTCTTT.

V usage is TRBV2 and J usage is TRBJ2-2; TRBD2 matches 8 bases. The CDR3 consists of 14 residues. Looked up from germline, CDR1 is SNHLY and CDR2 is FYNNEI. Losses at the gene ends were 7 bases for V and 4 bases for J; bases not matched to a gene: 5. The CDR3 loop is CASTVREVTGELFF. In DNA, the CDR3 is TGTGCCAGCACTGTGCGGGAGGTCACCGGGGAGCTGTTTTTT.

This clonotype was detected only a few times. This chain links TRBV11-2 with TRBJ2-3; the D gene is possibly TRBD2 (5 bases). This CDR3 contains 16 residues. Per germline, CDR1 SGHAT and CDR2 FQNNGV. V was clipped by 1 base and J by 0 bases, with 11 bases between them. CDR3 nucleotide sequence: TGTGCCAGCAGCTTAGTTTCTAGCTTTAGCACAGATACGCAGTATTTT. Amino acid sequence: CASSLVSSFSTDTQYF.

This clonotype was seen repeatedly, ten times or more. V usage is TRBV7-2 and J usage is TRBJ2-1; maybe TRBD2 (5 bases). Germline values: CDR1 SGHTA, CDR2 FQGNSA. Trimming pared 2 bases from V and 3 bases from J, leaving 14 bases between. The CDR3 is made up of 16 amino acids. The CDR3 protein is CASSLTSPLFYNEQFF. The CDR3 DNA sequence: TGTGCCAGCAGCTTAACTAGTCCCCTTTTCTACAATGAGCAGTTCTTC.

Only a few counts were recorded for this clonotype. The chain employs TRBV4-1 and TRBJ2-7; D gene uncertain. In germline, CDR1 is MGHRA, CDR2 YSYEKL. The CDR3 has 13 amino acids. Trimming removed 3 bases at V and 0 bases at J, with 6 bases between. In DNA form, the CDR3 reads TGCGCCAGCAGCCAGGATATCTCCTACGAGCAGTACGTC. Its protein product is CASSQDISYEQYV.

This clonotype appeared a few times. The chain recombines TRBV14 with TRBJ2-1, with 7 bases lining up with TRBD2. Trimming cost V 4 bases and J 2 bases; bases outside gene matches: 8. This CDR3 has 16 amino acids. The germline gives CDR1 SGHDN, CDR2 FVKESK. Written as DNA, the CDR3 is TGTGCCAGCAGCCCTTTCTCCGCGGGGGCCTACAATGAGCAGTTCTTC. This gives the protein CASSPFSAGAYNEQFF.

This clonotype was counted ten times or more. Compared with germline, one end of the junction differs, possibly owing to a read error. This chain links TRBV10-1 with TRBJ2-3; D gene unclear. CDR3 length equals 13 residues. The V gene's germline CDR1 is WNHNN and CDR2 SYGVQD (reference sequence). CDR3 sequence reads: CASSESGTDTQYF. The CDR3 region has the DNA TGTGCCAGCAGTGAGAGTGGCACAGATACGCAGTATTTT.

This clonotype was counted a few times. CDR3 protein: CASSFKTSGGYNEQFF. CDR3 nucleotides: TGTGCCAGCAGTTTCAAGACTAGCGGGGGTTACAATGAGCAGTTCTTC. The chain uses TRBV27 and TRBJ2-1; 12 bases align to TRBD2. Per the germline V gene, CDR1 is MNHEY and CDR2 is SMNVEV (reference sequence). The CDR3 extends over 16 amino acids. V shed 3 bases, J shed 4 bases, and the junction held 4 bases outside the gene matches.

The chain recombines TRBV20-1 with TRBJ2-3; D remains unclear. V was pared by 3 bases and J by 3 bases, with 13 bases between. Germline loops: CDR1 DFQATT, CDR2 SNEGSKA (reference sequence). The CDR3 totals 14 residues. CDR3 DNA sequence: TGCAGTGCTAGCATCCCTCAGTCAACAGATACGCAGTATTTT. This encodes CSASIPQSTDTQYF.